This TCR beta chain was identified during a study of blood T cell repertoires in COVID-19 (dated by TCRdb to 2020 to 2021). The study in broad terms: Samples from collaborators originated in the United States, Italy and Spain and spanned both the acute and convalescent phases of COVID-19. The prospective study material was composed of cDNA or gDNA derived from T cells, B-cell-depleted T cells, or PBMCs. Deeply sampled blood TCRbeta repertoires from subjects exposed to, actively infected with, or recovered from COVID-19 were included in the dataset. The repertoires were made available in a free public database intended to serve as a resource for research on the immune response to SARS-CoV-2. Samples were obtained from the ongoing ImmuneRACE study (first 160 participants) and from 1,000 to 1,500 subjects provided by 6 global collaborators. A de-identified subject ID, COVID-19 status, age in years and sex were almost always included in the sample metadata. Where available, HLA class I and class II types were obtained from metadata supplied by the sample provider rather than from assay-based typing.

TCRbeta CDR3 regions were amplified from genomic DNA using the immunoSEQ Assay, a bias-controlled multiplex PCR. The original pipeline was this. Within the assay, amplification of reference gene primers was used to estimate how many nucleated cells each sample contained. To quantify the absolute abundance of each unique TCRbeta CDR3 rearrangement, sequence reads were collapsed and filtered. For each sample, productive Simpson clonality was calculated as the square root of Simpson's diversity index across productive rearrangements. Here the immuneACCESS table is served through TCRdb, limited to in-frame sequences with V and J called. Missing clones are a known gap in these copies; in checked studies unresolved V genes cover under half, and the rest lacks a known reason. The DNA was the basis for D and trimming; V, J and clone size are from that table. Counted in this sample were more than 45,000 clones; roughly nine tenths of them appeared once. Around a tenth of the sample goes to the ten largest clones.

For this clone: The specificity of this receptor is unknown. The junction shows a germline mismatch at one end, possibly a read error.

Whole blood was collected in K2EDTA tubes by collaborating institutions according to the institutions' own protocols. For TCRbeta analysis, collaborator samples were shipped as frozen whole blood, as isolated PBMCs, or as DNA extracted from either sample type. General study outcomes and caveats: How much clinical and demographic metadata was included differed by source and by participant, and the metadata was provided uncurated.

Reading from cysteine to phenylalanine, the CDR3 counts 15 amino acids. Only the CDR3 region is kept as DNA, spanning 45 bases read in frame from base 1. Sequences LNHNV (CDR1) and YYDKDF (CDR2) are obtained from the germline V gene (reference sequence). The V gene is TRBV15 and the J gene is TRBJ2-3, and TRBD2 matches 8 of the central bases. Sequenced sample: peripheral blood. This clonotype originated in a human donor in a cohort sampled during active COVID-19. The nucleotide sequence reads TGTGCCACCAGCGGAGAGCGGGGGAGCACAGATACGCAGTATTTT. Its product reads: CATSGERGSTDTQYF.